One sample yielded the 28 T cell receptor beta chains listed below, sequenced in a study of T cells after yellow fever vaccination. TCRdb called the 5' RACE reads again in MiXCR, with one record for every CDR3 protein. In the table there are more than 65,000 distinct CDR3 sequences, 4.5% to 7.5% of which are singletons. The source material was CD4+ T cells sorted from PBMCs, sampled more than 14 days after the first yellow fever vaccination. Source of these receptors: a man aged 18 to 30 who received the YFV17D yellow fever vaccine.

The sample holds many counts of this clonotype. The chain employs TRBV20-1 and TRBJ2-1, with a tentative D call TRBD1 (6 bases). V lost 6 bases to trimming and J lost 5 bases, with 11 bases between them. The CDR3 extends over 12 amino acids. Germline CDR1 DFQATT, CDR2 SNEGSKA (reference sequence). The CDR3 spells CSAWTDHNEQFF. The CDR3 DNA reads as TGCAGTGCGTGGACAGATCACAATGAGCAGTTCTTC.

This clonotype came up many times. The chain carries TRBV24-1 and TRBJ2-3, with D hard to call. Germline CDR1 and CDR2: KGHDR and SFDVKD. V lost 3 bases to trimming and J lost 0 bases, with 6 bases between them. The CDR3 consists of 14 residues. The CDR3 region is CATSDQLSTDTQYF. The CDR3 nucleotides read TGTGCCACCAGTGATCAGCTCAGCACAGATACGCAGTATTTT.

This clonotype was counted at least ten times. This sequence joins TRBV20-1 and TRBJ2-3; 16 bases agree with TRBD2. CDR3 length: 18 residues. The V and J ends lost 2 bases and 5 bases, in that order; junction bases with no gene match: 10. CDR1 is DFQATT, CDR2 SNEGSKA, per germline (reference sequence). The CDR3 nucleotides are TGCAGTGCTAGATCCCCGGGACTAGCGGGGGGGCGGGGAGATACGCAGTATTTT. Residues: CSARSPGLAGGRGDTQYF.

This clonotype was detected many times. The chain recombines TRBV15 with TRBJ2-7; possible D gene TRBD1, 5 bases. Germline V gene sequence: CDR1 LNHNV, CDR2 YYDKDF (reference sequence). V was shortened by 3 bases and J by 3 bases, with 12 bases between the two germline ends. There are 14 residues in the CDR3. As DNA, the CDR3 is TGTGCCACCAGCAGGCAGGACACAGACTACGAGCAGTACTTC. Its translation: CATSRQDTDYEQYF.

This clonotype appeared many times. This chain joins TRBV2 and TRBJ1-1; D is uncertain. CDR1 SNHLY and CDR2 FYNNEI come from the germline V gene. The CDR3 loop spans 13 amino acids. V lost 8 bases and J lost 3, with 13 bases in between. The CDR3: CASGVVSDTEAFF. The CDR3 DNA follows: TGTGCCAGCGGAGTCGTGTCGGACACTGAAGCTTTCTTT.

CDR3 amino acids: CASSLATRVDTIYF. In DNA form, the CDR3 reads TGTGCCAGCAGCCTGGCCACACGAGTGGACACCATATATTTT. The chain uses TRBV5-4 and TRBJ1-3; unclear D gene. The CDR3 contains 14 residues. V dropped 4 bases and J dropped 8 bases, with 16 bases sitting between them. Germline CDR1 and CDR2: SGHNT and YYREEE (reference sequence).

This CDR3 is CASSLGLTFGAGGYTF. CDR3 nucleotide sequence: TGTGCCAGCAGCTTGGGGTTAACATTCGGGGCCGGTGGCTACACCTTC. V is TRBV5-5 and J is TRBJ1-2; TRBD1 might be the D (5 bases). The CDR3 runs to 16 residues. Per germline, CDR1 SGHKS and CDR2 YYEKEE (reference sequence). V was pared by 0 bases and J by 7 bases, with 19 bases between.

This clonotype was recorded at least ten times. The chain employs TRBV7-2 and TRBJ2-1; D is ambiguous. With 11 bases removed from V and 9 bases from J, the gap between germline ends came to 20 bases. Looked up from germline, CDR1 is SGHTA and CDR2 is FQGNSA. The CDR3 covers 13 residues. The chain's CDR3 is CALKRPSASEQFF. In nucleotides, the CDR3 is TGTGCCTTGAAACGGCCCAGTGCGAGTGAGCAGTTCTTC.

This clonotype was detected ten times or more. This chain connects TRBV5-1 to TRBJ2-1; 7 bases are a match to TRBD2. CDR1 is SGHRS, CDR2 YFSETQ, per germline. The CDR3 is 14 amino acids. J gave up 9 bases and V 2 bases, and 8 bases lay outside the gene matches. This CDR3 reads CASSFNRGEGEQFF. The CDR3 nucleotides are TGCGCCAGCAGCTTCAACAGAGGGGAGGGTGAGCAGTTCTTC.

J is TRBJ2-5 and V is TRBV24-1; no firm D call. Trimming took off 1 base at V and 1 base at J, with 6 bases between the two ends. Looked up from germline, CDR1 is KGHDR and CDR2 is SFDVKD. This CDR3 is 14 amino acids long. CDR3: CATSDLGSQETQYF. DNA for the CDR3: TGTGCCACCAGTGATTTAGGGTCCCAAGAGACCCAGTACTTC.

This clonotype appeared many times. This rearrangement joins TRBV28 to TRBJ2-4; the D is unclear. V was shortened by 5 bases and J by 4 bases, with 18 bases between the two germline ends. This CDR3 comprises 16 residues. Per the germline V gene, CDR1 is MDHEN and CDR2 is SYDVKM. DNA of the CDR3: TGTGCCAGCAGTACATCCCGCGCCGCCCGGAAAAACATTCAGTACTTC. Translated: CASSTSRAARKNIQYF.

This clonotype was detected many times. CDR3 sequence (DNA): TGCGCCAGCAGCCCTAGGGTTGGGGTCACCGGGGAGCTGTTTTTT. Amino acids: CASSPRVGVTGELFF. This chain uses TRBV4-3 with TRBJ2-2; D unclear. Looked up from germline, CDR1 is LGHNA and CDR2 is YSLEER. The CDR3 extends over 15 amino acids. Trimming shortened V by 4 bases and J by 4 bases, and 13 bases separated the two germline ends.

This clonotype was found many times. The chain has TRBV12-3 or TRBV12-4 and TRBJ1-3, with D uncertain. The CDR3 is 14 residues long. V was pared by 1 base and J by 2 bases, with 6 bases between. In nucleotides, the CDR3 is TGTGCCAGCAGTTTAGTGGGCACTGGAAACACCATATATTTT. Translated, it gives CASSLVGTGNTIYF.

At least ten counts were recorded for this clonotype. This chain uses TRBV6-2 or TRBV6-3 with TRBJ1-6; D not resolved. Germline V gene data show CDR1 as MNHEY and CDR2 as SVGEGT. The CDR3 runs 12 residues. V lost 2 bases and J 9 bases, leaving 5 bases between the germline ends. In nucleotides, the CDR3 is TGTGCCAGCAGTTACGTCGGTTCACCCCTCCACTTT. It translates to CASSYVGSPLHF.

On this clonotype itself: One base away lies a much larger clone, so this may be a sequencing read error. The chain has TRBV7-9 and TRBJ2-1; TRBD1 is a possible D gene (5 bases). This CDR3 is 12 amino acids long. Germline assignment: CDR1 SEHNR and CDR2 FQNEAQ (reference sequence). V was shortened by 7 bases and J by 6 bases, with 10 bases between the two germline ends. The CDR3 DNA is TGTGCCAGCATCTCAGGGTTCAATGAGCAGTTCTTC. It encodes CASISGFNEQFF.

This sequence joins TRBV12-3 or TRBV12-4 and TRBJ1-1, with 8 bases fitting TRBD1. The CDR3 is made up of 15 amino acids. V shed 5 bases, J shed 3 bases, and the junction held 8 bases outside the gene matches. CDR3 in DNA: TGTGCCAGCAGTGCAGCAGGGGGCGGGTACACTGAAGCTTTCTTT. It is translated as CASSAAGGGYTEAFF.

This clonotype has a count of ten or more. This chain links TRBV7-2 with TRBJ2-1, with 7 nucleotides matching TRBD2. Germline CDR1 reads SGHTA; CDR2 reads FQGNSA. With 1 base clipped from V and 0 bases from J, the junction kept 3 bases outside the gene matches. This CDR3 is built from 16 residues. CDR3 nucleotides: TGTGCCAGCAGCTTAGGGGGGGGATTCTCCTACAATGAGCAGTTCTTC. Translated, it gives CASSLGGGFSYNEQFF.

Ten or more counts support this clonotype. This chain links TRBV7-2 with TRBJ1-4; D perhaps matches TRBD1 (6 bases). Germline assignment: CDR1 SGHTA and CDR2 FQGNSA. The CDR3 is made up of 14 amino acids. Deletions cut 8 bases from V and 10 bases from J, with 20 bases between. CDR3 bases: TGTGCCAGCGGCGATGGGGGGCCCGCGAGAAAACTGTTTTTT. This codes for CASGDGGPARKLFF.

This clonotype was detected ten times or more. The J gene is TRBJ2-3, the V gene TRBV7-2; 12 bases are a match to TRBD2. V shed 4 bases and J 6 bases; nucleotides not matched to a gene: 2. CDR3 size: 14 residues. Per the germline V gene, CDR1 is SGHTA and CDR2 is FQGNSA. The DNA of the CDR3 is TGTGCCAGCAGCTCTGGACTAGCGGGGGATACGCAGTATTTT. Its translation is CASSSGLAGDTQYF.

This clonotype was seen ten or more times. The chain combines TRBV7-2 with TRBJ2-5; 7 bases are a match to TRBD2. The CDR3 is made up of 15 amino acids. Germline CDR1 is SGHTA and CDR2 is FQGNSA. V shed 3 bases, J shed 4 bases, and the junction held 8 bases outside the gene matches. CDR3 nucleotides: TGTGCCAGCAGCTTTTTTTGGGCTAGCGGAGAGACCCAGTACTTC. The encoded protein is CASSFFWASGETQYF.

This clonotype was seen repeatedly, ten times or more. The V call is TRBV11-2, the J call TRBJ2-3; D gene uncertain. Germline CDR1 and CDR2: SGHAT and FQNNGV. The V end lost 4 bases, the J end lost 4 bases, and 3 bases lay between the germline ends. This CDR3 has 11 amino acids. The CDR3 reads CASSSADTQYF. The CDR3, as DNA: TGTGCCAGCAGCTCGGCAGATACGCAGTATTTT.

This clonotype has at least ten counts. J is TRBJ2-5 and V is TRBV5-6; D uncertain. This CDR3 comprises 13 residues. Germline loops: CDR1 SGHDT, CDR2 YYEEEE. V was cut by 4 bases and J by 5 bases, with 12 bases left in between. CDR3 region: CASSRRVGETQYF. The CDR3 nucleotides are TGTGCCAGCAGCCGAAGGGTCGGGGAGACCCAGTACTTC. Filled out from reference TRBV5-6 and TRBJ2-5, the complete variable domain reads DAGVTQSPTHLIKTRGQQVTLRCSPKSGHDTVSWYQQALGQGPQFIFQYYEEEERQRGNFPDRFSGHQFPNYSSELNVNALLLGDSALYLCASSRRVGETQYFGPGTRLLVL.

This clonotype showed up many times. The chain links TRBV5-5 to TRBJ2-7; D ambiguous. Trimming pared 4 bases from V and 0 bases from J, leaving 14 bases between. This CDR3 has 15 amino acids. Germline CDR1 SGHKS, CDR2 YYEKEE (reference sequence). This CDR3 reads CASSRVWDPSYEQYF. The CDR3, as DNA: TGTGCCAGCAGCCGCGTATGGGATCCCTCCTACGAGCAGTACTTC.

This clonotype came up many times. V and J are TRBV20-1 and TRBJ2-1; TRBD2 matches 11 bases. CDR3 size: 13 residues. The V gene end was trimmed by 3 bases and the J gene end by 10 bases; junction bases not matched to a gene: 5. CDR1 and CDR2 from the germline V gene are DFQATT and SNEGSKA (reference sequence). DNA for the CDR3: TGCAGTGCTAGGGTAGCGGGGGGGCGGGAGCAGTTCTTC. Encoded protein: CSARVAGGREQFF.

This clonotype has at least ten counts. J is TRBJ1-1 and V is TRBV7-2; D not certain. Deletions cut 4 bases from V and 2 bases from J, with 11 bases between. Germline CDR1 reads SGHTA; CDR2 reads FQGNSA. The CDR3 spans 14 residues. The CDR3 DNA reads as TGTGCCAGCAGCTGGGGAGGTGGAAACACTGAAGCTTTCTTT. Its translation is CASSWGGGNTEAFF.

This clonotype was seen ten or more times. The chain links TRBV4-3 to TRBJ1-3; TRBD1 is a possible D gene (6 bases). The V end lost 9 bases, the J end lost 0 bases, and 12 bases lay between the germline ends. The germline V gene has CDR1 LGHNA and CDR2 YSLEER. CDR3 length: 14 residues. CDR3 DNA: TGCGCCAGACTCGGACAGACCTCTGGAAACACCATATATTTT. Translation: CARLGQTSGNTIYF.

This clonotype was seen repeatedly, ten times or more. J is TRBJ1-1 and V is TRBV30, with D perhaps matching TRBD1 (6 bases). The V end lost 5 bases, the J end lost 2 bases, and 12 bases lay between the germline ends. The CDR3 runs 13 residues. The germline CDR1 and CDR2 sequences are GTSNPN and SVGIG (reference sequence). This CDR3 reads CAWAQGSNTEAFF. CDR3 sequence (DNA): TGTGCCTGGGCACAGGGAAGTAACACTGAAGCTTTCTTT.

Ten or more counts support this clonotype. This chain joins TRBV12-3 or TRBV12-4 and TRBJ1-1; tentative D call: TRBD1 (6 bases). This CDR3 is 15 amino acids long. Trimming shortened V by 3 bases and J by 1 base, and 12 bases separated the two germline ends. CDR3 residues: CASSFQTGGNTEAFF. The CDR3 coding sequence is TGTGCCAGCAGTTTCCAGACAGGAGGGAACACTGAAGCTTTCTTT.